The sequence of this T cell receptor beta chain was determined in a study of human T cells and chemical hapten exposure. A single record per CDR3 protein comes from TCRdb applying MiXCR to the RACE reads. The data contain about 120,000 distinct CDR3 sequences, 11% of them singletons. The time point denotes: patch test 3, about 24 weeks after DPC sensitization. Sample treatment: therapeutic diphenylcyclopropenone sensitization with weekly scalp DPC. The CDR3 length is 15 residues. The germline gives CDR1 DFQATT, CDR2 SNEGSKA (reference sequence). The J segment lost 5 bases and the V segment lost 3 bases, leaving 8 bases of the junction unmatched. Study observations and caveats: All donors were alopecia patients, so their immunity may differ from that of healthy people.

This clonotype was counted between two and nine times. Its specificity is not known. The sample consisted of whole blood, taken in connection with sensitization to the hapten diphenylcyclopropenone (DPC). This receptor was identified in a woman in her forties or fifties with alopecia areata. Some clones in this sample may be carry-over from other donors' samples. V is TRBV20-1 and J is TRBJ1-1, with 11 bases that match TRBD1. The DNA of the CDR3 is TGCAGTGCTAGGGGGGACAGGGGGGTCGGGACTGAAGCTTTCTTT. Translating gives CSARGDRGVGTEAFF.